The rows below give T cell receptor beta chains drawn from one sample of a study of blood T cell repertoires in COVID-19. Sequenced by immunoSEQ multiplex PCR; TCRdb stores in-frame clones only, minus some. The repertoire holds around 140,000 clones, with roughly 84% as singletons. The sample was peripheral blood. These receptors all come from a man aged 25-40 years with COVID-19, enrolled during active disease. Each CDR3 is given with its conserved first and last residue. D genes are given only for firm matches. Clone sizes are given selectively: once, few, many, or a class where the clone is expanded.

clone_size: -
d_call: TRBD1
j_call: TRBJ1-6
v_call: TRBV6-5
cdr3_aa: CASRRTGGESPLHF
cdr3_nt: TGTGCCAGCAGACGGACAGGGGGAGAGTCACCCCTCCACTTT

clone_size: -
d_call: TRBD1
j_call: TRBJ1-1
v_call: TRBV25-1
cdr3_aa: CASSTATGANTEAFF
cdr3_nt: TGTGCCAGCTCCACCGCGACAGGGGCGAACACTGAAGCTTTCTTT

clone_size: -
d_call: TRBD1
j_call: TRBJ1-1
v_call: TRBV19
cdr3_aa: CASRSGTGDDTEAFF
cdr3_nt: TGTGCCAGTAGGTCCGGGACAGGGGACGACACTGAAGCTTTCTTT

clone_size: -
d_call: TRBD2
j_call: TRBJ2-3
v_call: TRBV5-1
cdr3_aa: CASSLAGGVTDTQYF
cdr3_nt: TGCGCCAGCAGCTTGGCCGGGGGGGTGACAGATACGCAGTATTTT

clone_size: -
d_call: -
j_call: TRBJ2-3
v_call: TRBV27
cdr3_aa: CASRAYEGVNTQYF
cdr3_nt: TGTGCCAGCAGGGCCTATGAGGGTGTAAATACGCAGTATTTT

clone_size: -
d_call: TRBD2
j_call: TRBJ2-4
v_call: TRBV7-2
cdr3_aa: CASSQGLAGFKNIQYF
cdr3_nt: TGTGCCAGCAGCCAGGGACTAGCGGGATTCAAAAACATTCAGTACTTC

clone_size: -
d_call: -
j_call: TRBJ1-4
v_call: TRBV28
cdr3_aa: CASRLGHNRNEKLFF
cdr3_nt: TGTGCCAGCAGACTGGGGCACAATAGGAATGAAAAACTGTTTTTT

clone_size: -
d_call: TRBD2
j_call: TRBJ2-7
v_call: TRBV5-1
cdr3_aa: CASTAGGGGLEQYF
cdr3_nt: TGCGCCAGCACGGCTGGCGGGGGAGGGCTCGAGCAGTACTTC

clone_size: -
d_call: -
j_call: TRBJ1-3
v_call: TRBV28
cdr3_aa: CASTQGGDTIYF
cdr3_nt: TGTGCCAGCACCCAAGGAGGGGACACCATATATTTT

clone_size: -
d_call: TRBD1
j_call: TRBJ1-2
v_call: TRBV7-9
cdr3_aa: CASSSPTGTGDGYTF
cdr3_nt: TGTGCCAGCAGCTCCCCCACCGGGACAGGGGATGGCTACACCTTC

clone_size: -
d_call: -
j_call: TRBJ1-2
v_call: TRBV28
cdr3_aa: CASSFVAGATGYTF
cdr3_nt: TGTGCCAGCAGTTTCGTCGCGGGGGCGACTGGCTACACCTTC

clone_size: -
d_call: TRBD2
j_call: TRBJ2-3
v_call: TRBV19
cdr3_aa: CASSTSGSTDTQYF
cdr3_nt: TGTGCCAGTAGTACTAGCGGGAGCACAGATACGCAGTATTTT

clone_size: -
d_call: -
j_call: TRBJ2-2
v_call: TRBV7-2
cdr3_aa: CASSREGRTGELFF
cdr3_nt: TGTGCCAGCAGCCGGGAAGGTCGGACCGGGGAGCTGTTTTTT

clone_size: -
d_call: TRBD2
j_call: TRBJ2-7
v_call: TRBV19
cdr3_aa: CASSPGGEQYF
cdr3_nt: TGTGCCAGTAGTCCGGGGGGTGAGCAGTACTTC

clone_size: -
d_call: -
j_call: TRBJ2-7
v_call: TRBV11-2
cdr3_aa: CASSSKEGRGTGEQYF
cdr3_nt: TGTGCCAGCAGTTCCAAGGAGGGGAGGGGGACGGGGGAGCAGTACTTC

clone_size: -
d_call: -
j_call: TRBJ1-1
v_call: TRBV5-1
cdr3_aa: CASSWGRTEAFF
cdr3_nt: TGCGCCAGCAGCTGGGGGAGGACTGAAGCTTTCTTT

clone_size: -
d_call: -
j_call: TRBJ2-7
v_call: TRBV27
cdr3_aa: CASSLSGLYEQYF
cdr3_nt: TGTGCCAGCAGTTTATCGGGGCTCTACGAGCAGTACTTC

clone_size: -
d_call: -
j_call: TRBJ2-5
v_call: TRBV28
cdr3_aa: CASLSWGPETQYF
cdr3_nt: TGTGCCAGCCTCTCCTGGGGCCCAGAGACCCAGTACTTC

clone_size: -
d_call: -
j_call: TRBJ1-2
v_call: TRBV6-2/TRBV6-3
cdr3_aa: CASSRYRDGYTF
cdr3_nt: TGTGCCAGCAGTCGGTACAGGGACGGCTACACCTTC

clone_size: -
d_call: TRBD2
j_call: TRBJ2-7
v_call: TRBV3-1/TRBV3-2
cdr3_aa: CASRDSGLSSYEQYF
cdr3_nt: TGTGCCAGCAGGGATAGCGGGTTGAGCTCCTACGAGCAGTACTTC

clone_size: -
d_call: TRBD1
j_call: TRBJ1-1
v_call: TRBV6-5
cdr3_aa: CAIGQGVPEAFF
cdr3_nt: TGTGCCATCGGACAGGGTGTCCCTGAAGCTTTCTTT

clone_size: -
d_call: TRBD1
j_call: TRBJ1-1
v_call: TRBV30
cdr3_aa: CAWSETGTGGRMKAFF
cdr3_nt: TGTGCCTGGAGCGAAACCGGGACAGGTGGGAGAATGAAAGCTTTCTTT

clone_size: few
d_call: -
j_call: TRBJ1-2
v_call: TRBV28
cdr3_aa: CASSWESYGYTF
cdr3_nt: TGTGCCAGCTCTTGGGAGTCCTATGGCTACACCTTC

clone_size: -
d_call: -
j_call: TRBJ1-1
v_call: TRBV5-5
cdr3_aa: CASSLMGVEAFF
cdr3_nt: TGTGCCAGCAGCTTGATGGGCGTTGAAGCTTTCTTT

clone_size: -
d_call: -
j_call: TRBJ1-2
v_call: TRBV7-2
cdr3_aa: CASSLEGQPYGYTF
cdr3_nt: TGTGCCAGCAGCTTGGAGGGGCAGCCCTATGGCTACACCTTC

clone_size: -
d_call: -
j_call: TRBJ1-4
v_call: TRBV4-2
cdr3_aa: CASSQDPRRGSEKLFF
cdr3_nt: TGTGCCAGCAGCCAAGATCCTCGCAGGGGTAGTGAAAAACTGTTTTTT